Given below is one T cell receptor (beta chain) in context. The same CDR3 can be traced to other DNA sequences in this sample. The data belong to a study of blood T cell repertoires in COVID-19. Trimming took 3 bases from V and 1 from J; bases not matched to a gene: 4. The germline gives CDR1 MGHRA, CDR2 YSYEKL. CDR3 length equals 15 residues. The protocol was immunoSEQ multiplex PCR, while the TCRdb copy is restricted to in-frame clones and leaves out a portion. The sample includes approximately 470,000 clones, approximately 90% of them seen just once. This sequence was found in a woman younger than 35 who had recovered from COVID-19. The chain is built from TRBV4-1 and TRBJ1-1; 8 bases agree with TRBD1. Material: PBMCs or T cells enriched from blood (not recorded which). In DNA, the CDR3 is TGCGCCAGCAGCCAGGAGACAGGGGCGAACACTGAAGCTTTCTTT. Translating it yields CASSQETGANTEAFF.